This T cell receptor beta chain was sequenced for a study of Ad26.COV2.S vaccination and SARS-CoV-2 variants. The sample's treatment: about 20 received Ad26.COV2.S at low or high dose, single or two shots; five or six received placebo; per-sample allocation not given. The study sampled participants on day 63 after the first vaccine or placebo injection. Profiled with immunoSEQ multiplex PCR; TCRdb holds only in-frame clones, not every one. The sample has roughly 510,000 clones; roughly 85% are singletons. CDR3 length equals 15 residues. V lost 0 bases, J lost 9 bases, and 17 bases lay in between. The germline gives CDR1 KGHSH, CDR2 LQKENI.

The chain combines TRBV18 with TRBJ1-2; D is possibly TRBD1 (5 bases). The source of this sequence is a person aged 18-60 years who received the Ad26.COV2.S COVID-19 vaccine or a placebo. Specimen: peripheral blood, collected in a trial of Ad26.COV2.S vaccine versus placebo. The CDR3 coding sequence is TGTGCCAGCTCACCACCCGGGACCCCGGAGGATCGCTACACCTTC. Residues: CASSPPGTPEDRYTF. The full variable domain, rest sourced from reference TRBV18 and TRBJ1-2, is NAGVMQNPRHLVRRRGQEARLRCSPMKGHSHVYWYRQLPEEGLKFMVYLQKENIIDESGMPKERFSAEFPKEGPSILRIQQVVRGDSAAYFCASSPPGTPEDRYTFGSGTRLTVV.